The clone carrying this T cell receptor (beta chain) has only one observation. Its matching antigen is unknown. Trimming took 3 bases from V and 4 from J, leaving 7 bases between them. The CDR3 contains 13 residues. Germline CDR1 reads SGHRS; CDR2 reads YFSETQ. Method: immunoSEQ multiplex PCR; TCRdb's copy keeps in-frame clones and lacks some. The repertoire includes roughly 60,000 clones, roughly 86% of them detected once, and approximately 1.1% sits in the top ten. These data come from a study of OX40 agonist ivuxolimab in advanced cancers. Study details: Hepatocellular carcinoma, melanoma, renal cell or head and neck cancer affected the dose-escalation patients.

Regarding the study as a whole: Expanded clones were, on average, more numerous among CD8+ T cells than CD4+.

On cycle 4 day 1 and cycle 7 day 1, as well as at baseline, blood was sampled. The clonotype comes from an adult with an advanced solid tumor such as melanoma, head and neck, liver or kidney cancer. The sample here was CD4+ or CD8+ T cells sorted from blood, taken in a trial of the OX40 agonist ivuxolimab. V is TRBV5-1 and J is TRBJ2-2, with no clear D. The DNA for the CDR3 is TGCGCCAGCAGCTCGCTGGGCACCGGGGAGCTGTTTTTT. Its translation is CASSSLGTGELFF.